The text below deals with one T cell receptor beta chain. This CDR3 is 16 amino acids long. Germline CDR1 is LGHNA and CDR2 is YNFKEQ. Trimming cost V 1 base and J 5 bases; bases outside gene matches: 2. All enrollees were roughly 18 to 90 years old and from roughly 22 US areas. The data derive from a study of blood T cell repertoires in COVID-19. Study-wide background: Both acute and convalescent COVID-19 samples were obtained from the United States, Italy and Spain.

Libraries were prepared by immunoSEQ multiplex PCR; TCRdb keeps only in-frame clonotypes and omits some of them. The profile shows about 200,000 clones, 80% to 85% of them singletons. The chain uses TRBV4-2 and TRBJ2-3; 14 positions match TRBD2. The origin of this receptor is a man aged 35 to 55 who had recovered from COVID-19. Sequenced: PBMCs or T cells enriched from blood (not recorded which). The CDR3 spells CASSQAGTSGRDTQYF. CDR3 sequence (DNA): TGTGCCAGCAGCCAAGCCGGGACTAGCGGGAGAGATACGCAGTATTTT.